This T cell receptor (beta chain) was obtained from a study of OX40 agonist ivuxolimab in advanced cancers. Study overall: Three patients responded partially, comprising one with hepatocellular carcinoma and two with cutaneous melanoma. Findings and caveats of the study: Averaged across samples, CD8+ T cells carried more expanded clones than CD4+ did. Both blood CD4+ and CD8+ T cells showed clonal growth by week 6 at 0.1 to 3.0 mg/kg.

Sequencing used immunoSEQ multiplex PCR; TCRdb keeps in-frame clones, though not all of them. The data contain 65,000 to 90,000 clones, approximately 90% of them singletons. CDR1 is MDHEN, CDR2 SYDVKM, per germline. V was cut by 6 bases and J by 0 bases, with 15 bases left in between. The CDR3 is 16 residues long. As for this clone: The antigen is undetermined.

Sample: CD4+ or CD8+ T cells sorted from blood, taken in a trial of the OX40 agonist ivuxolimab. The sequence was obtained from an adult with an advanced solid tumor such as melanoma, head and neck, liver or kidney cancer. This chain joins TRBV28 and TRBJ1-5; maybe TRBD1 (5 bases). DNA of the CDR3: TGTGCCAGCAGATCATTCGGGACGGATAGCAATCAGCCCCAGCATTTT. Protein: CASRSFGTDSNQPQHF.